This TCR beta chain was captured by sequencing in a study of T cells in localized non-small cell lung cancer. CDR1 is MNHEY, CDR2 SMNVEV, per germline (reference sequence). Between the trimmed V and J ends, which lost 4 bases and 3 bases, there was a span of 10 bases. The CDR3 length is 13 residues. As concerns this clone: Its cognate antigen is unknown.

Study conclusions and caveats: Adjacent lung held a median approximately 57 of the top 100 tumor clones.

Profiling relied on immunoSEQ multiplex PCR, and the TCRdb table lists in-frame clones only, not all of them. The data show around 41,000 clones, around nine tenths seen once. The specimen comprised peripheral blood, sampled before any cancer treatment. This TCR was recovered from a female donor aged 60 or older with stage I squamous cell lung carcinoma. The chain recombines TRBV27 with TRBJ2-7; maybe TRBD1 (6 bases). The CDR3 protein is CASSWDKNYEQYF. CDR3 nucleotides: TGTGCCAGCAGTTGGGACAAAAACTACGAGCAGTACTTC.